These 10 T cell receptor beta chains came from one sample sequenced in a study of T cell responses to AZD1222 COVID-19 vaccine. Generated by immunoSEQ multiplex PCR, the TCRdb table keeps only in-frame clones and is missing some. The sample lists 100,000 to 150,000 clones, about 79% seen once, with about a quarter in the top ten. This specimen was peripheral blood, taken 28 days after the second AZD1222 dose. Receptors originate from an adult who received the AZD1222 COVID-19 vaccine.

The chain carries TRBV4-3 and TRBJ1-2, with D tentatively TRBD1 (6 bases). Trimming shortened V by 4 bases and J by 2 bases, and 17 bases separated the two germline ends. The CDR3 extends over 16 amino acids. Germline-derived CDR1 and CDR2 are LGHNA and YSLEER. This CDR3 is CASSLNRDGTNYGYTF. In DNA, the CDR3 is TGCGCCAGCAGCCTCAACAGGGACGGCACCAACTATGGCTACACCTTC.

The chain recombines TRBV7-2 with TRBJ2-7, with TRBD2 as a possible D gene (6 bases). The CDR3 covers 14 residues. Germline V gene sequence: CDR1 SGHTA, CDR2 FQGNSA. V was cut by 6 bases and J by 0 bases, with 12 bases left in between. CDR3 amino acids: CASRGAGSSYEQYF. The CDR3 DNA follows: TGTGCCAGCAGAGGGGCGGGAAGCTCCTACGAGCAGTACTTC. Full variable domain (missing parts from reference TRBV7-2 and TRBJ2-7): GAGVSQSPSNKVTEKGKDVELRCDPISGHTALYWYRQSLGQGLEFLIYFQGNSAPDKSGLPSDRFSAERTGGSVSTLTIQRTQQEDSAVYLCASRGAGSSYEQYFGPGTRLTVT.

The chain recombines TRBV6-1 with TRBJ1-2; tentatively, D is TRBD1 (5 bases). The CDR3 contains 18 residues. Germline CDR1 is MNHNS and CDR2 is SASEGT. V lost 0 bases, J lost 0 bases, and 17 bases lay in between. The chain's CDR3 is CASSEAPVIQVSNYGYTF. CDR3 nucleotide sequence: TGTGCCAGCAGTGAAGCGCCGGTAATACAGGTTTCTAACTATGGCTACACCTTC.

The CDR3 reads CATSREGSFYGYTF. In nucleotides, the CDR3 is TGTGCCACCAGCAGAGAAGGGTCGTTCTATGGCTACACCTTC. The chain is built from TRBV15 and TRBJ1-2, with unresolved D. There are 14 residues in the CDR3. The V gene lost 0 bases and the J gene lost 4 bases, with 9 bases spanning the gap. The germline V gene has CDR1 LNHNV and CDR2 YYDKDF (reference sequence). Full variable domain (outside the CDR3, taken from reference TRBV15 and TRBJ1-2): DAMVIQNPRYQVTQFGKPVTLSCSQTLNHNVMYWYQQKSSQAPKLLFHYYDKDFNNEADTPDNFQSRRPNTSFCFLDIRSPGLGDTAMYLCATSREGSFYGYTFGSGTRLTVV.

This chain uses TRBV2 with TRBJ2-7, with no clear D. This CDR3 contains 14 residues. Between the trimmed V and J ends, which lost 7 bases and 1 base, there was a span of 14 bases. CDR1 is SNHLY, CDR2 FYNNEI, per germline. CDR3 sequence: CASKTELTSYEQYF. For the CDR3, the DNA is TGTGCCAGCAAGACGGAGCTGACTTCCTACGAGCAGTACTTC.

The J gene is TRBJ2-3, the V gene TRBV27; D is ambiguous. Trimming took off 3 bases at V and 2 bases at J, with 6 bases between the two ends. Germline V gene lookup returns CDR1 MNHEY and CDR2 SMNVEV (reference sequence). This CDR3 spans 13 amino acids. The chain's CDR3 is CASSFYPTDTQYF. The DNA for the CDR3 is TGTGCCAGCAGTTTTTACCCCACAGATACGCAGTATTTT.

The rearrangement uses TRBV3-1 (or the pseudogene TRBV3-2) and TRBJ2-3; 10 bases fit TRBD2. The CDR3 sequence is 19 residues long. CDR1 is LGHDT, CDR2 YNNKEL, per germline (reference sequence). V shed 3 bases and J 2 bases; nucleotides not matched to a gene: 14. The DNA of the CDR3 is TGTGCCAGCAGCCACGAGCGGGGGGGACTCCACCCGTTCACAGATACGCAGTATTTT. It is translated as CASSHERGGLHPFTDTQYF.

Here the CDR3 DNA reads TGTGCCAGCAGCTTGGGCGGCTTCAATCAGCCCCAGCATTTT. This gives the protein CASSLGGFNQPQHF. The gene calls are TRBV7-8 and TRBJ1-5, with no clear D. The germline gives CDR1 SGHVS, CDR2 FQNEAQ. This CDR3 has 14 amino acids. Trimming took 3 bases from V and 3 from J, leaving 9 bases between them.

The chain combines TRBV28 with TRBJ2-4; D may be TRBD1 (6 bases). Per germline, CDR1 MDHEN and CDR2 SYDVKM. V gave up 6 bases and J gave up 0 bases, with 15 bases separating them. The CDR3 has 16 amino acids. CDR3: CASSPRQVLAKNIQYF. CDR3 sequence (DNA): TGTGCCAGCAGCCCCCGACAGGTCCTAGCCAAAAACATTCAGTACTTC.

This sequence joins TRBV18 and TRBJ2-7; the match to TRBD2 covers 11 bases. Germline V gene sequence: CDR1 KGHSH, CDR2 LQKENI. V was clipped by 5 bases and J by 0 bases; unmatched bases: 3. The CDR3 is 15 amino acids. The CDR3 is CASSTGLAVSYEQYF. The CDR3 DNA reads TGTGCCAGCTCAACGGGACTAGCGGTCTCCTACGAGCAGTACTTC.